Listed below are T cell receptor beta chains from one sample, sequenced in a study of OX40 agonist ivuxolimab in advanced cancers. Here immunoSEQ multiplex PCR was the method, and the copy in TCRdb shows in-frame clones only, minus some. Here the sample spans tens of thousands of clones, 70% to 90% being singletons. The source was CD4+ or CD8+ T cells sorted from blood, collected in a trial of the OX40 agonist ivuxolimab. The receptor source for this set is an adult with an advanced solid tumor such as melanoma, head and neck, liver or kidney cancer. Each CDR3 is given with its conserved first and last residue. Each record gives: V gene, CDR3 length, J gene, clone size, D gene, CDR3 DNA, CDR3 protein. A D gene is named only where the DNA matches it firmly. Size tells how often a clone was seen (once, few, many) or the class of an expanded clone, and some rows leave it out.

>TRBV6-1|13|TRBJ2-1|NA|NA
TGTGCCAGCAGTTCAACCCGGCAGAATGAGCAGTTCTTC
CASSSTRQNEQFF
>TRBV6-6|15|TRBJ1-6|once|NA
TGTGCCAGCAGCTCCGGACAGTCATCCGATTCACCCCTCCACTTT
CASSSGQSSDSPLHF
>TRBV5-4|13|TRBJ1-4|once|NA
TGTGCCAGCAGAGGACAGCTAAATGAAAAACTGTTTTTT
CASRGQLNEKLFF
>TRBV6-1|14|TRBJ2-3|NA|TRBD1
TGTGCCAGCAGGAGGGACAGGGGTACAGATACGCAGTATTTT
CASRRDRGTDTQYF
>TRBV6-1|14|TRBJ1-6|NA|NA
TGTGCCAGCAGTGAGCCCGGGCTCAATTCACCCCTCCACTTT
CASSEPGLNSPLHF
>TRBV18|17|TRBJ1-5|NA|TRBD1
TGTGCCAGCTCCCTCCGGAGGGGACAGGGGGCCGGTCAGCCCCAGCATTTT
CASSLRRGQGAGQPQHF
>TRBV27|16|TRBJ2-7|NA|TRBD2
TGTGCCAGCAGTTCCGGGCTAGAGGGGAGGGCCTACGAGCAGTACTTC
CASSSGLEGRAYEQYF
>TRBV18|14|TRBJ2-2|NA|NA
TGTGCCAGCTCAGGGGACACTCGCACCGGGGAGCTGTTTTTT
CASSGDTRTGELFF
>TRBV12-5|12|TRBJ2-3|NA|NA
TGTGCTAGTGGTTCCTCCCGTGGTACGCAGTATTTT
CASGSSRGTQYF
>TRBV7-2|14|TRBJ1-2|NA|TRBD1
TGTGCCAGCAGCCGGGGACAGGTAGCCTATGGCTACACCTTC
CASSRGQVAYGYTF
>TRBV18|14|TRBJ2-7|NA|NA
TGTGCCAGCTCACCAGCACTAGCAACCTACGAGCAGTACTTC
CASSPALATYEQYF
>TRBV19|16|TRBJ2-4|once|TRBD2
TGTGCCAGTAGTATTGGGTTGGGAGCGGGGGAGGACATTCAGTACTTC
CASSIGLGAGEDIQYF
>TRBV18|14|TRBJ1-4|NA|TRBD1
TGTGCCAGCACAACCGGGACAGGAGGGGAAAAACTGTTTTTT
CASTTGTGGEKLFF
>TRBV2|13|TRBJ1-1|NA|NA
TGTGCCAGCAGGAGGGGGAGGGACACTGAAGCTTTCTTT
CASRRGRDTEAFF
>TRBV18|13|TRBJ1-2|NA|NA
TGTGCCAGCTCGTCCGGACGGAACTATGGCTACACCTTC
CASSSGRNYGYTF
>TRBV5-1|14|TRBJ2-7|NA|TRBD2
TGCGCCAGCAAGCGGGAGGGCGGAACCTACGAGCAGTACTTC
CASKREGGTYEQYF
>TRBV2|15|TRBJ2-2|NA|NA
TGTGCCAGCAGTGAAGCGCGGGGAGGAGGCGGGGAGCTGTTTTTT
CASSEARGGGGELFF
>TRBV18|13|TRBJ2-7|NA|NA
TGTGCCAGCTCACCACCAGGGCCCTACGAGCAGTACTTC
CASSPPGPYEQYF
>TRBV2|16|TRBJ2-5|few|NA
TGTGCCAGCAGTCTTTCCAGCGGGACAGCCCAGGAGACCCAGTACTTC
CASSLSSGTAQETQYF
>TRBV19|14|TRBJ1-5|NA|NA
TGTGCCAGTAGGAAGGTAGGGGATAATCAGCCCCAGCATTTT
CASRKVGDNQPQHF
>TRBV29-1|17|TRBJ2-4|once|TRBD2
TGCAGCGTTGGGCTAGCGGGGCATTCCCGGGCCAAAAACATTCAGTACTTC
CSVGLAGHSRAKNIQYF
>TRBV7-9|15|TRBJ2-4|NA|TRBD2
TGTGCCAGCAGCCCGGGGACTAGCGGGGGGGACATTCAGTACTTC
CASSPGTSGGDIQYF
>TRBV5-1|11|TRBJ1-1|NA|NA
TGCGCCAGCAGCAAAGCAGGTGAAGCTTTCTTT
CASSKAGEAFF